The 10 T cell receptor beta chains reported below all come from one sample, sequenced in a study of patients and donors after allogeneic stem cell transplantation. TCRdb re-called the RT-PCR reads with MiXCR, one entry per CDR3 protein. The sample records about 230,000 distinct CDR3 sequences, around an eighth being singletons. The material sequenced was blood, either unsorted or a sorted T cell fraction (not recorded which). The receptors stem from a human donor who was either an allogeneic HSCT recipient or a stem cell or donor lymphocyte infusion donor (not recorded which). It is not recorded whose cells these are; they may come from a transplant donor.

This clonotype was seen a handful of times. The genes are TRBV11-2 and TRBJ1-1, with D maybe TRBD1 (5 bases). The germline V gene has CDR1 SGHAT and CDR2 FQNNGV. The ends were cut back, 3 bases at V and 7 bases at J, with 18 bases in the middle. The CDR3 loop spans 15 amino acids. The CDR3 bases are TGTGCCAGCAGCTTTGGGGACCGGGACTTTGGTGAAGCTTTCTTT. Amino acids: CASSFGDRDFGEAFF.

This clonotype was detected a few times. In DNA form, the CDR3 reads TGCGCCAGCAGCCCGGGGGACACCGGGGAGCTGTTTTTT. Protein sequence: CASSPGDTGELFF. The chain links TRBV5-1 to TRBJ2-2; D is possibly TRBD2 (6 bases). Trimming pared 4 bases from V and 3 bases from J, leaving 7 bases between. Germline lookup yields CDR1 SGHRS and CDR2 YFSETQ. The CDR3 is 13 amino acids.

The V call is TRBV11-3, the J call TRBJ2-2; no definite D call. Germline V lookup: CDR1 SGHNT, CDR2 YENEEA. V shed 8 bases and J shed 5 bases, with 12 bases lying between them. This CDR3 has 13 amino acids. The CDR3 here is CASGRVPTGELFF. CDR3 bases: TGTGCCAGCGGAAGGGTCCCAACCGGGGAGCTGTTTTTT.

This clonotype was observed a handful of times. The chain combines TRBV28 with TRBJ2-5, with D perhaps assigned TRBD1 or TRBD2 (5 bases each). The CDR3 extends over 15 amino acids. The V gene lost 6 bases and the J gene lost 3 bases, with 17 bases spanning the gap. Germline CDR1 is MDHEN and CDR2 is SYDVKM. The CDR3 spells CASRRFGTREETQYF. The CDR3 DNA is TGTGCCAGCAGGAGATTCGGGACCCGCGAAGAGACCCAGTACTTC.

There are many counts of this clonotype. The chain carries TRBV30 and TRBJ1-1; the D gene is possibly TRBD1 (5 bases). Trimming took off 2 bases at V and 2 bases at J, with 15 bases between the two ends. The CDR3 sequence is 15 residues long. Germline V lookup: CDR1 GTSNPN, CDR2 SVGIG (reference sequence). The CDR3, as DNA: TGTGCCTGGAGTTCCTGGGGGGGGAAAAACACTGAAGCTTTCTTT. It specifies CAWSSWGGKNTEAFF. Together with reference TRBV30 and TRBJ1-1, the CDR3 gives the full variable domain: SQTIHQWPATLVQPVGSPLSLECTVEGTSNPNLYWYRQAAGRGLQLLFYSVGIGQISSEVPQNLSASRPQDRQFILSSKKLLLSDSGFYLCAWSSWGGKNTEAFFGQGTRLTVV.

In its sample, this clonotype was seen many times. The V gene is TRBV10-3, the J gene TRBJ2-1; TRBD2 agrees at 9 bases. The CDR3 spans 14 residues. Per germline, CDR1 ENHRY and CDR2 SYGVKD. After removal of 5 bases from V and 5 bases from J, the junction contained 4 bases not matched to a gene. The CDR3 loop reads CAISPGLANNEQFF. The DNA of the CDR3 is TGTGCCATCAGTCCGGGACTAGCCAACAATGAGCAGTTCTTC.

The V call is TRBV2, the J call TRBJ1-2; perhaps TRBD1 as D (6 bases). Germline V lookup: CDR1 SNHLY, CDR2 FYNNEI. CDR3 length: 13 amino acids. Trimming removed 7 bases from V and 5 bases from J, with 14 bases in between. Written as DNA, the CDR3 is TGTGCCAGCAAAGGCGCAGGGGTATATGGCTACACCTTC. It encodes CASKGAGVYGYTF.

V gene TRBV9 combines with J gene TRBJ2-1; 12 positions match TRBD2. Germline V gene data show CDR1 as SGDLS and CDR2 as YYNGEE. CDR3 length: 15 residues. V shed 3 bases, J shed 4 bases, and the junction held 2 bases outside the gene matches. The CDR3 is CASSALAGGYNEQFF. DNA of the CDR3: TGTGCCAGCAGCGCGCTAGCGGGGGGGTACAATGAGCAGTTCTTC.

Only a few counts were recorded for this clonotype. This rearrangement joins TRBV20-1 to TRBJ1-1, with D hard to call. The V gene lost 6 bases and the J gene lost 7 bases, with 9 bases spanning the gap. CDR3 size: 10 residues. Germline V gene lookup returns CDR1 DFQATT and CDR2 SNEGSKA (reference sequence). The CDR3 loop is CSANRGEAFF. CDR3 in DNA: TGCAGTGCAAACAGAGGTGAAGCTTTCTTT.

V is TRBV27 and J is TRBJ1-2; the D is unclear. Germline CDR1 reads MNHEY; CDR2 reads SMNVEV (reference sequence). The CDR3 runs to 13 residues. V was clipped by 6 bases and J by 8 bases, with 16 bases between them. CDR3 nucleotides: TGTGCCAGCAGACCCCATACGGGCCTCGGCTACACCTTC. Encoded protein: CASRPHTGLGYTF.